This T cell receptor (beta chain) was profiled in a study of blood T cell repertoires in COVID-19. Study background: Whether acute or convalescent, the COVID-19 samples came from the United States, Italy and Spain. Nucleic acid was either cDNA or gDNA, and it came from T cells, B-cell-depleted T cells, or PBMCs.

The ends were cut back, 0 bases at V and 8 bases at J, with 5 bases in the middle. The CDR3 sequence is 13 residues long. Per the germline V gene, CDR1 is SSHAT and CDR2 is FNYEAQ (reference sequence). Authors' processing steps: Reference gene primer amplification gave nucleated cell count estimates. Method: immunoSEQ multiplex PCR; TCRdb's copy keeps in-frame clones and lacks some. The D gene and trimming were derived from the DNA, and the V and J assignments and clone size from that table. In the table there are approximately 110,000 clones, about 88% of which are singletons. This clonotype was sampled from a woman in her 70s who had recovered from COVID-19. The rearrangement uses TRBV7-7 and TRBJ1-6, with unresolved D. Material: peripheral blood. CDR3 sequence reads: CASSLARDSPLHF. The CDR3 DNA reads TGTGCCAGCAGCTTAGCGCGGGATTCACCCCTCCACTTT. The full variable domain, completed using reference TRBV7-7 and TRBJ1-6, is GAGVSQSPRYKVTKRGQDVTLRCDPISSHATLYWYQQALGQGPEFLTYFNYEAQPDKSGLPSDRFSAERPEGSISTLTIQRTEQRDSAMYRCASSLARDSPLHFGNGTRLTVT.